Sequencing of this TCR beta chain was carried out in a study of identical twins. This clonotype has more than one count but fewer than ten. V trimming: 0 bases; J trimming: 3 bases; junction bases outside the gene matches: 3. CDR1 is MRHNA, CDR2 SNTAGT, per germline. This CDR3 contains 16 residues. TCRdb called the 5' RACE reads again in MiXCR, with one record for every CDR3 protein. This table has about 470,000 distinct CDR3 sequences, less than 25% appearing once. Another study also made use of these data, one on T cells expressing NK-cell markers.

The source material was CD4+ T cells sorted from blood. This chain connects TRBV6-4 to TRBJ2-1; 9 nucleotides align to TRBD2. This receptor was obtained from a woman younger than 30 in good health. This CDR3 reads CASSDSLTSGYNEQFF. The CDR3 DNA sequence: TGTGCCAGCAGTGACTCGTTGACTAGCGGCTACAATGAGCAGTTCTTC.